Shown below are 8 T cell receptor beta chains from a single sample sequenced in a study of cytomegalovirus exposure and HLA in healthy donors. PCR amplification relied on 60 Vbeta primers (plus 13 Jbeta primers). Only in-frame clones appear in the TCRdb table, and some are missing; sequencing was by immunoSEQ multiplex PCR. In the table there are about 160,000 clones, approximately 84% of which are singletons. The sample was PBMCs. These receptors were obtained from a man younger than 40 in good health and CMV-seronegative.

This clone was picked up a small number of times. This rearrangement joins TRBV7-2 to TRBJ1-4, with D maybe TRBD1 (5 bases). Trimming left V 1 base short and J 4 bases short, with 7 bases between. Germline lookup yields CDR1 SGHTA and CDR2 FQGNSA. The CDR3 sequence is 14 residues long. In DNA, the CDR3 is TGTGCCAGCAGCTTAGTCCAGGGTAATGAAAAACTGTTTTTT. It specifies CASSLVQGNEKLFF.

This clone showed up just once. V is TRBV7-9 and J is TRBJ1-2; the D gene is possibly TRBD1 (6 bases). Germline V gene sequence: CDR1 SEHNR, CDR2 FQNEAQ (reference sequence). The CDR3 has 15 residues. V gave up 5 bases and J gave up 0 bases, with 13 bases separating them. The CDR3: CASSLGTYSNYGYTF. CDR3 nucleotides: TGTGCCAGCAGCCTTGGGACATACTCTAACTATGGCTACACCTTC.

J is TRBJ2-7 and V is TRBV27, with 9 bases that match TRBD1. V lost 3 bases and J lost 4; bases outside the gene matches: 10. Per the germline V gene, CDR1 is MNHEY and CDR2 is SMNVEV (reference sequence). CDR3 size: 16 residues. This CDR3 reads CASSFTGGRFLYEQYF. DNA of the CDR3: TGTGCCAGCAGTTTTACAGGGGGCAGATTTTTATACGAGCAGTACTTC.

V is TRBV4-1 and J is TRBJ1-2; 8 nucleotides line up with TRBD1. This CDR3 comprises 15 residues. V lost 8 bases and J lost 7; bases outside the gene matches: 15. Germline V lookup: CDR1 MGHRA, CDR2 YSYEKL. The CDR3 region is CASATDRTGLRGYTF. In DNA, the CDR3 is TGCGCCAGCGCAACCGATAGGACAGGGCTTCGTGGCTACACCTTC.

The chain recombines TRBV10-3 with TRBJ2-3, with a weak D call TRBD2 (5 bases). Trimming left V 2 bases short and J 0 bases short, with 9 bases between. The CDR3 consists of 15 residues. Germline V gene lookup returns CDR1 ENHRY and CDR2 SYGVKD. The chain's CDR3 is CAISENGVSTDTQYF. The DNA of the CDR3 is TGTGCCATCAGTGAGAACGGGGTTAGCACAGATACGCAGTATTTT.

The chain combines TRBV27 with TRBJ2-7, with a tentative D call TRBD1 (7 bases). V was shortened by 5 bases and J by 3 bases, with 17 bases between the two germline ends. The CDR3 spans 15 residues. Germline V lookup: CDR1 MNHEY, CDR2 SMNVEV (reference sequence). The CDR3 spells CASSTSGGPFYEQYF. CDR3 coding DNA: TGTGCCAGCAGTACCTCAGGGGGGCCCTTCTACGAGCAGTACTTC.

This clone was found a few times. The chain uses TRBV11-3 and TRBJ1-1; 7 nucleotides line up with TRBD1. Germline-derived CDR1 and CDR2 are SGHNT and YENEEA. The CDR3 sequence is 18 residues long. The V segment lost 5 bases and the J segment 3 bases; nucleotides outside the gene matches: 18. The CDR3 loop reads CASSPNRPTGIWDTEAFF. CDR3 DNA sequence: TGTGCCAGCAGCCCTAATCGGCCGACAGGGATTTGGGACACTGAAGCTTTCTTT.

This clone was counted a single time. The chain recombines TRBV5-1 with TRBJ1-4; the match to TRBD1 covers 7 bases. Germline CDR1 is SGHRS and CDR2 is YFSETQ. There are 15 residues in the CDR3. Trimming removed 1 base from V and 6 bases from J; junction bases left unmatched: 6. CDR3 region: CASSLLAGGDEKLFF. The DNA for the CDR3 is TGCGCCAGCAGCTTGTTGGCAGGGGGTGATGAAAAACTGTTTTTT.